One sample yielded the 32 T cell receptor beta chains listed below, sequenced in a study of T cell clones after liver transplantation. Assay used: immunoSEQ multiplex PCR; TCRdb lists only in-frame clones, some missing. The sample contains 55,000 to 75,000 clones, around two thirds of which appear only once. Material: CD4+ T cells from blood, obtained at the approximately 16-month timepoint. The receptors come from a human patient who received a liver transplant. Some of these T cells may belong to the graft donor.

This clone has a single count. As DNA, the CDR3 is TGTGCCAGCAGTCCCAATAGGGGGCAGGGCCAAGAGACCCAGTACTTC. Translated: CASSPNRGQGQETQYF. V usage is TRBV7-9 and J usage is TRBJ2-5, with 7 positions matching TRBD1. This CDR3 is built from 16 residues. V shed 6 bases and J 1 base; nucleotides not matched to a gene: 11. The germline V gene has CDR1 SEHNR and CDR2 FQNEAQ (reference sequence).

The V gene is TRBV5-1, the J gene TRBJ1-1; no definite D call. The V and J ends lost 1 base and 2 bases respectively, with 12 bases between them. Germline CDR1 is SGHRS and CDR2 is YFSETQ. The CDR3 loop spans 15 amino acids. The chain's CDR3 is CASSLMMGGNTEAFF. In DNA, the CDR3 is TGCGCCAGCAGCTTGATGATGGGCGGAAACACTGAAGCTTTCTTT.

V is TRBV5-1 and J is TRBJ1-2; 7 nucleotides align to TRBD1. The CDR3 length is 14 residues. The trim removed 0 bases at V and 4 bases at J, leaving 3 bases unmatched. The germline V gene encodes CDR1 SGHRS and CDR2 YFSETQ. CDR3 in amino acids: CASSLVTGSYGYTF. Written as DNA, the CDR3 is TGCGCCAGCAGCTTGGTGACAGGGTCCTATGGCTACACCTTC. Looking up the rest from reference TRBV5-1 and TRBJ1-2 gives the full variable domain: KAGVTQTPRYLIKTRGQQVTLSCSPISGHRSVSWYQQTPGQGLQFLFEYFSETQRNKGNFPGRFSGRQFSNSRSEMNVSTLELGDSALYLCASSLVTGSYGYTFGSGTRLTVV.

J is TRBJ2-7 and V is TRBV29-1, with 14 bases lining up with TRBD2. The CDR3 length is 16 residues. V shed 6 bases, J shed 6 bases, and the junction held 13 bases outside the gene matches. Germline V lookup: CDR1 SQVTM, CDR2 ANQGSEA. CDR3 nucleotide sequence: TGCAGCGTCAAGATTCCGGGACTAGCGGGGGTAAGCGAGCAGTACTTC. Protein: CSVKIPGLAGVSEQYF.

The J gene is TRBJ2-2, the V gene TRBV27; TRBD1 might be the D (5 bases). The length of the CDR3 is 14 residues. Deletions cut 4 bases from V and 6 bases from J, with 12 bases between. Germline CDR1 MNHEY, CDR2 SMNVEV (reference sequence). In DNA, the CDR3 is TGTGCCAGCAGTTCCATCTCAGGGTCCGGGGAGCTGTTTTTT. Translated, it gives CASSSISGSGELFF.

The chain has TRBV11-3 and TRBJ1-1, with a possible D match to TRBD1 (6 bases). There are 15 residues in the CDR3. V gave up 1 base and J gave up 5 bases, with 14 bases separating them. The germline CDR1 and CDR2 sequences are SGHNT and YENEEA. The CDR3 loop is CASSLGQRGTTEAFF. DNA for the CDR3: TGTGCCAGCAGCTTAGGCCAGAGGGGGACAACTGAAGCTTTCTTT.

The chain combines TRBV5-1 with TRBJ2-5; a possible D gene is TRBD2 (6 bases). Germline-derived CDR1 and CDR2 are SGHRS and YFSETQ. CDR3 length: 14 residues. With 0 bases removed from V and 1 base from J, the gap between germline ends came to 7 bases. CDR3 loop: CASSLVGGQETQYF. DNA for the CDR3: TGCGCCAGCAGCTTGGTGGGAGGCCAAGAGACCCAGTACTTC.

This clone has just a few counts. The chain joins TRBV7-8 to TRBJ2-7; perhaps TRBD1 as D (6 bases). V was trimmed by 5 bases and J by 5 bases, leaving 10 bases between them. The germline gives CDR1 SGHVS, CDR2 FQNEAQ. The CDR3 is made up of 12 amino acids. The CDR3: CASSLQGNEQYV. CDR3 in DNA: TGTGCCAGCAGCCTACAGGGAAACGAGCAGTACGTC.

The J gene is TRBJ2-7, the V gene TRBV6-5; 7 positions match TRBD1. CDR1 and CDR2 from the germline V gene are MNHEY and SVGAGI. Trimming cost V 5 bases and J 1 base; bases outside gene matches: 5. The CDR3 is 14 amino acids. Written as DNA, the CDR3 is TGTGCCAGCAGTCGACAGGGTGGATCCTACGAGCAGTACTTC. This gives the protein CASSRQGGSYEQYF.

Regarding this clone: The same CDR3 can be traced to other DNA sequences in this sample. The genes are TRBV6-6 and TRBJ2-7; unclear D gene. This CDR3 spans 11 amino acids. Trimming shortened V by 6 bases and J by 0 bases, and 3 bases separated the two germline ends. Germline CDR1 reads MNHNY; CDR2 reads SVGAGI (reference sequence). The CDR3 spells CASRSSYEQYF. In nucleotides, the CDR3 is TGTGCCAGCAGGAGCTCCTACGAGCAGTACTTC.

The chain joins TRBV5-1 to TRBJ1-2; no definite D call. Trimming took off 0 bases at V and 5 bases at J, with 5 bases between the two ends. This CDR3 comprises 12 residues. CDR1 and CDR2 from the germline V gene are SGHRS and YFSETQ. CDR3 in DNA: TGCGCCAGCAGCTTGGACACTTATGGCTACACCTTC. Residues: CASSLDTYGYTF.

CDR3 in DNA: TGTGCCAGCAGTTCTAGCGGACTAAATTCACCCCTCCACTTT. It encodes CASSSSGLNSPLHF. The rearrangement joins TRBV28 to TRBJ1-6; D uncertain. The CDR3 spans 14 residues. V was trimmed by 4 bases and J by 7 bases, leaving 11 bases between them. CDR1 and CDR2 from the germline V gene are MDHEN and SYDVKM.

The chain is built from TRBV2 and TRBJ1-5; TRBD1 matches at 7 bases. J was trimmed by 4 bases and V by 6 bases; bases with no gene match: 9. Germline CDR1 SNHLY, CDR2 FYNNEI. The CDR3 is 15 residues long. The chain's CDR3 is CASRVQDRLNQPQHF. CDR3 sequence (DNA): TGTGCCAGCAGAGTGCAGGACAGGCTAAATCAGCCCCAGCATTTT.

This chain uses TRBV7-6 with TRBJ2-1; the D gene is possibly TRBD2 (6 bases). Trimming pared 4 bases from V and 4 bases from J, leaving 14 bases between. Germline CDR1 and CDR2: SGHVS and FNYEAQ. The CDR3 contains 15 residues. The CDR3 is CASSSSDGPYNEQFF. The CDR3 bases are TGTGCCAGCAGCTCTAGCGATGGACCTTACAATGAGCAGTTCTTC.

The sample holds a few counts of this clone. The chain joins TRBV30 to TRBJ1-2; D not certain. The V and J ends lost 3 bases and 3 bases respectively, with 8 bases between them. The CDR3 totals 12 residues. The germline CDR1 and CDR2 sequences are GTSNPN and SVGIG (reference sequence). CDR3 in DNA: TGTGCCTGGAGCCCGGGAGACTATGGCTACACCTTC. Its protein is CAWSPGDYGYTF.

This clone was detected only once. Other DNA sequences in the sample encode the same CDR3. This chain uses TRBV27 with TRBJ2-7, with D tentatively TRBD1 (8 bases). The CDR3 length is 14 residues. Germline V gene lookup returns CDR1 MNHEY and CDR2 SMNVEV (reference sequence). The germline V and J ends were trimmed by 5 bases and 1 base, with 12 bases remaining between them. The DNA of the CDR3 is TGTGCCAGCAGTCAACAGGGGGGGTCCTACGAGCAGTACTTC. Protein: CASSQQGGSYEQYF.

V and J are TRBV5-1 and TRBJ2-2, with a possible D match to TRBD2 (5 bases). The CDR3 totals 15 residues. Germline lookup yields CDR1 SGHRS and CDR2 YFSETQ. Trimming removed 0 bases at V and 1 base at J, with 7 bases between. The CDR3 here is CASSLGGGNTGELFF. In DNA form, the CDR3 reads TGCGCCAGCAGCTTGGGCGGAGGGAACACCGGGGAGCTGTTTTTT.

The rearrangement uses TRBV7-6 and TRBJ1-2, with no clear D. V was trimmed by 8 bases and J by 3 bases, leaving 16 bases between them. The CDR3 length is 14 residues. From germline, CDR1 is SGHVS and CDR2 FNYEAQ. The CDR3 here is CASLSTSAHYGYTF. Written as DNA, the CDR3 is TGTGCCAGCCTGTCGACCTCTGCGCACTATGGCTACACCTTC.

V is TRBV10-2 and J is TRBJ2-3; possible D gene TRBD2, 6 bases. Trimming cost V 2 bases and J 6 bases, with 6 bases left between them. CDR1 WSHSY and CDR2 SAAADI come from the germline V gene. The length of the CDR3 is 12 residues. This CDR3 reads CASSEGGDTQYF. The CDR3 bases are TGCGCCAGCAGTGAGGGGGGGGATACGCAGTATTTT.

The table lists this clone with a count of one. The chain combines TRBV10-3 with TRBJ1-5, with 7 nucleotides matching TRBD1. V dropped 5 bases and J dropped 5; count of bases not matched to a gene: 6. Germline-derived CDR1 and CDR2 are ENHRY and SYGVKD. The CDR3 has 14 residues. CDR3 sequence (DNA): TGTGCCATCAGTCATGACAGGGTTGATCAGCCCCAGCATTTT. It encodes CAISHDRVDQPQHF.

The chain carries TRBV7-2 and TRBJ2-3; D remains ambiguous. This CDR3 is 14 amino acids long. V was cut by 0 bases and J by 0 bases, with 4 bases left in between. Looked up from germline, CDR1 is SGHTA and CDR2 is FQGNSA. CDR3 DNA sequence: TGTGCCAGCAGCTTAGCGCGGAGCACAGATACGCAGTATTTT. This translates into CASSLARSTDTQYF.

This clone appeared once. This chain's CDR3 is CASSLRQGRETQYF. For the CDR3, the DNA is TGTGCCAGCAGCCTAAGACAGGGGAGGGAGACCCAGTACTTC. The chain uses TRBV7-2 and TRBJ2-5; 8 positions agree with TRBD1. In germline, CDR1 is SGHTA, CDR2 FQGNSA. The length of the CDR3 is 14 residues. V lost 5 bases to trimming and J lost 5 bases; unmatched junction nucleotides: 7.

This sequence joins TRBV19 and TRBJ1-2; D remains ambiguous. V was pared by 6 bases and J by 1 base, with 9 bases between. This CDR3 comprises 13 residues. Germline-derived CDR1 and CDR2 are LNHDA and SQIVND (reference sequence). CDR3 DNA sequence: TGTGCCAGTAGGGAGGAACGTAACTATGGCTACACCTTC. The encoded protein is CASREERNYGYTF.

The J gene is TRBJ1-2, the V gene TRBV6-5, with D perhaps TRBD1 (5 bases). V lost 6 bases to trimming and J lost 9 bases, with 20 bases between them. The CDR3 runs 14 residues. Germline assignment: CDR1 MNHEY and CDR2 SVGAGI. The CDR3 DNA reads as TGTGCCAGCAGGGGCCTGGGAGGGGTCGTTAGCTACACCTTC. Translating it yields CASRGLGGVVSYTF.

This chain connects TRBV7-8 to TRBJ2-4; 8 nucleotides line up with TRBD1. This CDR3 is built from 15 residues. V lost 5 bases to trimming and J lost 6 bases; unmatched junction nucleotides: 9. Germline lookup yields CDR1 SGHVS and CDR2 FQNEAQ. The chain's CDR3 is CASSVSTGVGNIQYF. The CDR3 DNA is TGTGCCAGCAGCGTATCGACAGGGGTGGGAAACATTCAGTACTTC.

The CDR3 loop is CASSTTGPETQYF. Here the CDR3 DNA reads TGTGCCAGCAGCACAACAGGGCCCGAGACCCAGTACTTC. The V call is TRBV7-2, the J call TRBJ2-5, with a tentative D call TRBD1 (6 bases). There are 13 residues in the CDR3. From germline, CDR1 is SGHTA and CDR2 FQGNSA. Trimming shortened V by 5 bases and J by 5 bases, and 12 bases separated the two germline ends. Full variable domain (rest looked up from reference TRBV7-2 and TRBJ2-5): GAGVSQSPSNKVTEKGKDVELRCDPISGHTALYWYRQSLGQGLEFLIYFQGNSAPDKSGLPSDRFSAERTGGSVSTLTIQRTQQEDSAVYLCASSTTGPETQYFGPGTRLLVL.

V gene TRBV5-6 combines with J gene TRBJ2-7, with 8 bases identical to TRBD1. V was pared by 4 bases and J by 2 bases, with 8 bases of the junction left unmatched. The CDR3 is 15 residues long. Germline-derived CDR1 and CDR2 are SGHDT and YYEEEE. CDR3 sequence: CASSLTGTGPYEQYF. CDR3 bases: TGTGCCAGCAGCCTGACCGGGACAGGCCCCTACGAGCAGTACTTC.

V usage is TRBV9 and J usage is TRBJ2-1; D may be TRBD1 or TRBD2 (5 bases each). Trimming left V 3 bases short and J 11 bases short, with 18 bases between. The CDR3 consists of 14 residues. In germline, CDR1 is SGDLS, CDR2 YYNGEE. The CDR3 reads CASSELAGGEKQFF. In DNA, the CDR3 is TGTGCCAGCAGCGAACTGGCTGGGGGAGAAAAGCAGTTCTTC.

This chain links TRBV7-2 with TRBJ2-7; possibly TRBD1 for D (5 bases). Germline V gene data show CDR1 as SGHTA and CDR2 as FQGNSA. V dropped 1 base and J dropped 3 bases, with 10 bases sitting between them. This CDR3 region has 14 residues. CDR3 sequence reads: CASSLDRNLYEQYF. CDR3 nucleotides: TGTGCCAGCAGCTTAGACAGGAATCTCTACGAGCAGTACTTC.

The gene calls are TRBV4-1 and TRBJ1-2; TRBD1 matches 7 bases. This CDR3 region has 16 residues. The V gene's germline CDR1 is MGHRA and CDR2 YSYEKL. After removal of 0 bases from V and 2 bases from J, the junction contained 6 bases not matched to a gene. The CDR3 bases are TGCGCCAGCAGCCAAGAGACAGGGACCCAAAACTATGGCTACACCTTC. This codes for CASSQETGTQNYGYTF.

This sequence joins TRBV19 and TRBJ1-4; no definite D call. The germline CDR1 and CDR2 sequences are LNHDA and SQIVND (reference sequence). The CDR3 has 14 residues. V shed 4 bases and J shed 0 bases, with 6 bases lying between them. CDR3 loop: CASSRLSTNEKLFF. The DNA for the CDR3 is TGTGCCAGTAGTAGACTCTCAACTAATGAAAAACTGTTTTTT.

The V call is TRBV6-1, the J call TRBJ2-7; D gene ambiguous. The germline gives CDR1 MNHNS, CDR2 SASEGT. Trimming took off 0 bases at V and 3 bases at J, with 9 bases between the two ends. The CDR3 loop spans 14 amino acids. The CDR3 region is CASSEASVLYEQYF. DNA of the CDR3: TGTGCCAGCAGTGAAGCGTCGGTCCTCTACGAGCAGTACTTC.